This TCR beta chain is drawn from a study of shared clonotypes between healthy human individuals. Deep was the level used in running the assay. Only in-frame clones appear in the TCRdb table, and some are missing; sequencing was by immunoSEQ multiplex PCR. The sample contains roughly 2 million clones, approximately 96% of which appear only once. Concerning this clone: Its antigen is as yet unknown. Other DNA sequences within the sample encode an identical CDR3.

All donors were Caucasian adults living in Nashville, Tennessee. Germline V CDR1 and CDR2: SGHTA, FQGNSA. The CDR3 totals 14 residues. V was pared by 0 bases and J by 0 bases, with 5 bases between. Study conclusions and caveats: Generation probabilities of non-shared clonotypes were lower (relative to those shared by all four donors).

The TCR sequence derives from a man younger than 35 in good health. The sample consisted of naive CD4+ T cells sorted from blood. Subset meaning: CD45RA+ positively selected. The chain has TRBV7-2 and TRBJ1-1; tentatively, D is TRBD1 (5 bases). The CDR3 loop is CASSLAGLNTEAFF. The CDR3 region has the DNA TGTGCCAGCAGCTTAGCGGGACTGAACACTGAAGCTTTCTTT. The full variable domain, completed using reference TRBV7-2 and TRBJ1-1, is GAGVSQSPSNKVTEKGKDVELRCDPISGHTALYWYRQSLGQGLEFLIYFQGNSAPDKSGLPSDRFSAERTGGSVSTLTIQRTQQEDSAVYLCASSLAGLNTEAFFGQGTRLTVV.